This T cell receptor (beta chain) derives from a study of radiotherapy plus CTLA-4 blockade in lung cancer. About this clone: The antigen remains unidentified.

Method: immunoSEQ multiplex PCR; TCRdb's copy keeps in-frame clones and lacks some. The sample consists of 30,000 to 40,000 clones, roughly 70% of them appearing once. Study results and caveats: Radiotherapy with ipilimumab was followed by blood expansion of tumor-derived clones.

CDR3 length equals 17 residues. Germline lookup yields CDR1 SGHRS and CDR2 YFSETQ. After removal of 0 bases from V and 5 bases from J, the junction contained 10 bases not matched to a gene. The chain employs TRBV5-1 and TRBJ2-5; 10 bases are a match to TRBD1. This material consisted of peripheral blood, taken from a patient treated with radiotherapy plus ipilimumab. This TCR derives from a human donor with non-small cell lung cancer that progressed on radiotherapy plus ipilimumab. The CDR3 is CASSLGAGTGAEETQYF. Here the CDR3 DNA reads TGCGCCAGCAGCTTGGGGGCCGGGACAGGGGCGGAGGAGACCCAGTACTTC.